This TCR beta chain was recovered during a study of T cells after yellow fever vaccination. General study results and limits: Secondary responses were weaker yet peaked faster, day 5 versus 15.

The 5'RACE template-switching step produced TCR cDNA and added a universal primer site and UMIs. Each CDR3 protein is one row after TCRdb ran MiXCR on the 5' RACE reads. Among 250,000 to 400,000 distinct CDR3 sequences listed, approximately 4% were seen once. This clonotype was counted many times. Its antigen is not identified. In germline, CDR1 is MDHEN, CDR2 SYDVKM. Trimming stripped 2 bases from V and 6 bases from J, with 5 bases between. The CDR3 length is 12 residues. The sample here was PBMCs, taken 5 days after the yellow fever booster vaccination. This TCR was recovered from a man aged 18 to 30 who received the YFV17D yellow fever vaccine. The rearrangement uses TRBV28 and TRBJ2-4; no clear D gene. The CDR3 sequence is CASSLKGNIQYF. CDR3 sequence (DNA): TGTGCCAGCAGTTTAAAGGGAAACATTCAGTACTTC.